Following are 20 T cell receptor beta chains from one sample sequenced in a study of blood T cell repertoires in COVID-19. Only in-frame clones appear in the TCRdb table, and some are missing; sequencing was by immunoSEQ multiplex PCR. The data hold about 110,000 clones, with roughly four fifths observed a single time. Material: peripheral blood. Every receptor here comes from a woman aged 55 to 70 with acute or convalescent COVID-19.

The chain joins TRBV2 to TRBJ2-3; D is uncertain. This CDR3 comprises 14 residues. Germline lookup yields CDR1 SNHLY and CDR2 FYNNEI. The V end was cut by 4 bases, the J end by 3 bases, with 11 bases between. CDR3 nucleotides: TGTGCCAGCAGTGCTCCCCAGGCAACAGATACGCAGTATTTT. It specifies CASSAPQATDTQYF. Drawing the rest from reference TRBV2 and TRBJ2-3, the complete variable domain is EPEVTQTPSHQVTQMGQEVILRCVPISNHLYFYWYRQILGQKVEFLVSFYNNEISEKSEIFDDQFSVERPDGSNFTLKIRSTKLEDSAMYFCASSAPQATDTQYFGPGTRLTVL.

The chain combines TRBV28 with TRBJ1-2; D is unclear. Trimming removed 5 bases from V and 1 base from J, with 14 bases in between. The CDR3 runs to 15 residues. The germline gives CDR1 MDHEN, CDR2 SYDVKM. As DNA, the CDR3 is TGTGCCAGCAGTAAGGGCGGAGAGGGTAACTATGGCTACACCTTC. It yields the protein CASSKGGEGNYGYTF.

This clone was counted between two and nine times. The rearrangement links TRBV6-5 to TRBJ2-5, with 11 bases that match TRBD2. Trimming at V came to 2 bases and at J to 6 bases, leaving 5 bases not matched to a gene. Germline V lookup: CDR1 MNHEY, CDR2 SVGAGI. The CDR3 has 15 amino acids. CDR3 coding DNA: TGTGCCAGCAGTTACGTAGCGGGGGGGGTCAAGACCCAGTACTTC. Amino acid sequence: CASSYVAGGVKTQYF.

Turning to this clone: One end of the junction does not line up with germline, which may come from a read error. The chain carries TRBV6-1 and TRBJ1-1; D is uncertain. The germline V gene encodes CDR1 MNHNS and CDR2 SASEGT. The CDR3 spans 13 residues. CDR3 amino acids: CASREGRDSEAFF. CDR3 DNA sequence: TGTGCCAGCAGGGAAGGGCGGGATTCTGAAGCTTTCTTT.

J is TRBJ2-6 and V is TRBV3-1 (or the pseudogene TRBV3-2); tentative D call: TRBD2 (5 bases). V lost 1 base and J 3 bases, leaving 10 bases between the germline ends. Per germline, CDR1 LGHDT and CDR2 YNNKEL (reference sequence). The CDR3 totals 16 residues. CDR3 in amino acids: CASSQVSGNGANVLTF. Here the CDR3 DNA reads TGTGCCAGCAGCCAAGTATCGGGGAATGGGGCCAACGTCCTGACTTTC.

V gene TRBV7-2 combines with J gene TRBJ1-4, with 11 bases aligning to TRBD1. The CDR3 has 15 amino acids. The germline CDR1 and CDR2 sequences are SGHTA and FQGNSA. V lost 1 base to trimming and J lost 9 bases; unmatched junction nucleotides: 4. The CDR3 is CASSLEDRGRKKLFF. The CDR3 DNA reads TGTGCCAGCAGCTTAGAGGACAGGGGGCGCAAAAAACTGTTTTTT.

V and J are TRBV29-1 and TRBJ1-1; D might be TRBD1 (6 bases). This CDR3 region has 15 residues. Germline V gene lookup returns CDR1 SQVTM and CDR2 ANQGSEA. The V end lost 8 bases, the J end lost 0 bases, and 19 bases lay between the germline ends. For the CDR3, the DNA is TGCAGCCCTGCAAACGAACAGGGCATGAACACTGAAGCTTTCTTT. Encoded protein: CSPANEQGMNTEAFF.

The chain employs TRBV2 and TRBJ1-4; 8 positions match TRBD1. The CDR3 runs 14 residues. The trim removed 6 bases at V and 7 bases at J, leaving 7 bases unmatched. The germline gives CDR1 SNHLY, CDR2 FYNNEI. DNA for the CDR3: TGTGCCAGCAGCGGACAGGGTGTAACTGAAAAACTGTTTTTT. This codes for CASSGQGVTEKLFF.

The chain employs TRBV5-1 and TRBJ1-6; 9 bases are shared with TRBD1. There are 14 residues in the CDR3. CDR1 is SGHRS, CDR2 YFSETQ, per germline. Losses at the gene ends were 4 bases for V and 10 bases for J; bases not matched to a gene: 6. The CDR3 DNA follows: TGCGCCAGCAGCCCTGGACAGGGGCAATCACCCCTCCACTTT. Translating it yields CASSPGQGQSPLHF.

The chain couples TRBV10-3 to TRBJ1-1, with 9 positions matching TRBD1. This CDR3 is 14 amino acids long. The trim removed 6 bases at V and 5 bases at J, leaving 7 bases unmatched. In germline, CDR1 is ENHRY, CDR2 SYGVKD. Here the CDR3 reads CAIRGPQGATEAFF. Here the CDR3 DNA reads TGTGCCATCAGGGGGCCACAGGGGGCAACTGAAGCTTTCTTT.

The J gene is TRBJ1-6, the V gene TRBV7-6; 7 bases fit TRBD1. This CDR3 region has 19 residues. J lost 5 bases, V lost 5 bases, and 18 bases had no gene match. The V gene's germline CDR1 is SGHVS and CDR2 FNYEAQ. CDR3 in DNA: TGTGCCAGCAGCGCCAGACGGTTTGGGGGGACAGCTGATAATTCACCCCTCCACTTT. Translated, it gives CASSARRFGGTADNSPLHF.

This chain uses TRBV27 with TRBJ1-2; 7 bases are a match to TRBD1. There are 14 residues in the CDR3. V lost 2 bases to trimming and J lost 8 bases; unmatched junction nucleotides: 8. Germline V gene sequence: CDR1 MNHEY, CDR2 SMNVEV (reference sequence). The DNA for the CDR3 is TGTGCCAGCAGTTTACTGGGACAGACGACCGGCTACACCTTC. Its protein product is CASSLLGQTTGYTF.

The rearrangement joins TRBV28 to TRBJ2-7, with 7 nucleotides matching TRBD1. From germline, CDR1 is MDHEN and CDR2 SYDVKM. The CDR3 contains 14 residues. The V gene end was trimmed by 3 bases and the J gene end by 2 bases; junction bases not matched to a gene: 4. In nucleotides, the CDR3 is TGTGCCAGCAGTTTGACAGGGCTCCCCTACGAGCAGTACTTC. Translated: CASSLTGLPYEQYF.

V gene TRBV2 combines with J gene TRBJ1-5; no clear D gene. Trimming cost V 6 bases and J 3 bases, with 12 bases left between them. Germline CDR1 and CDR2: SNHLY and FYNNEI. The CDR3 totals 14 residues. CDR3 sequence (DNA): TGTGCCAGCAGCGCGGCCCTATACAATCAGCCCCAGCATTTT. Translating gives CASSAALYNQPQHF.

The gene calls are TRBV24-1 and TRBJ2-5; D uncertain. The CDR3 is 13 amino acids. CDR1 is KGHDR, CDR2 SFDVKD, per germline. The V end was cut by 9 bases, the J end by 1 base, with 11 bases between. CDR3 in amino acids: CATSPPGQETQYF. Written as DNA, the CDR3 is TGTGCCACCTCCCCTCCGGGCCAAGAGACCCAGTACTTC.

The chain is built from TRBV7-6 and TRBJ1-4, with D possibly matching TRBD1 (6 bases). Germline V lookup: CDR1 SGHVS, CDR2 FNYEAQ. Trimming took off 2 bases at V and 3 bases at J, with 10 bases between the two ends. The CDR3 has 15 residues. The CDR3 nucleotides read TGTGCCAGCAGCTTATCCAGGGGAGCTAATGAAAAACTGTTTTTT. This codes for CASSLSRGANEKLFF.

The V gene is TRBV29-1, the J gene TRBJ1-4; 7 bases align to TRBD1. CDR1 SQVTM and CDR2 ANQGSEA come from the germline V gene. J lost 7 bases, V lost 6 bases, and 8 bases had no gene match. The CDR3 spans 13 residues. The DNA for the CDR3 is TGCAGCGTCGAACAGGGGAGGGGTGAAAAACTGTTTTTT. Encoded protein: CSVEQGRGEKLFF.

The CDR3 protein is CATRIQGSNQPQHF. DNA of the CDR3: TGTGCCACCCGGATACAGGGTAGCAATCAGCCCCAGCATTTT. The chain has TRBV10-3 and TRBJ1-5; maybe TRBD1 (6 bases). The germline gives CDR1 ENHRY, CDR2 SYGVKD. CDR3 length: 14 residues. V gave up 10 bases and J gave up 0 bases, with 13 bases separating them.

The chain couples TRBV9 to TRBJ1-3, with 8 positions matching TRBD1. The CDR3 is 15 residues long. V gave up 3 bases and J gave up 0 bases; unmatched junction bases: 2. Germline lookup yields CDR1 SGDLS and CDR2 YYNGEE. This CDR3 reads CASSGTGNSGNTIYF. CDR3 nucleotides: TGTGCCAGCAGCGGGACAGGGAACTCTGGAAACACCATATATTTT.

CDR3 region: CASSFPGQGADQPQHF. The DNA of the CDR3 is TGTGCCAGCAGTTTTCCGGGACAGGGGGCCGATCAGCCCCAGCATTTT. V is TRBV27 and J is TRBJ1-5, with 12 bases identical to TRBD1. The CDR3 runs 16 residues. Germline V gives CDR1 MNHEY, CDR2 SMNVEV (reference sequence). Trimming removed 3 bases from V and 5 bases from J; junction bases left unmatched: 5.